This T cell receptor beta chain is drawn from a study of graft-versus-host responses after intestinal transplantation. Germline assignment: CDR1 MNHEY and CDR2 SVGAGI. The germline V and J ends were trimmed by 5 bases and 7 bases, with 8 bases remaining between them. The CDR3 is made up of 11 amino acids. Regarding the study as a whole: Recipient marrow harbored GvH clones, some of which surfaced first in ileum or blood. The presence of high graft-versus-host to host-versus-graft clonal ratios in allografts characterized patients with graft-donor T cell macrochimerism.

Repertoires were generated with immunoSEQ multiplex PCR, while TCRdb's copy carries only in-frame clones and drops some. The sample shows approximately 100,000 clones, more than 85% of them seen only once. This clone appeared once. What it binds is not known. The sequence was obtained from a human donor who received an intestinal transplant. The genes are TRBV6-5 and TRBJ1-1; TRBD1 is a possible D gene (5 bases). The sequences come from unstimulated CD8+ T cells sorted from spleen or lymph node cells, collected before intestinal transplant. The CDR3 DNA reads as TGTGCCAGCAGTGATAGGGGTGAAGCTTTCTTT. Protein product: CASSDRGEAFF.